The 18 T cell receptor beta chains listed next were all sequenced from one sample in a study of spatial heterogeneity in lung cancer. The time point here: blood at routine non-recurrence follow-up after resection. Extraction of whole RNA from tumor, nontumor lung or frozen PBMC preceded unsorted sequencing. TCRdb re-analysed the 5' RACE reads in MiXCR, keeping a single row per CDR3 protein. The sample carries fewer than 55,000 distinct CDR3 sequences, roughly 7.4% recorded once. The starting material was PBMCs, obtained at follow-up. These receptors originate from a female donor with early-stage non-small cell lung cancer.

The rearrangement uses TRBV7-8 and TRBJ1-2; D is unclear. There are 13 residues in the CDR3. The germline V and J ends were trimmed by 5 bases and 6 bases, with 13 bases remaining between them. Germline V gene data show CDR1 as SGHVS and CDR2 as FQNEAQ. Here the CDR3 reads CASSPRGADGYTF. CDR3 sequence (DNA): TGTGCCAGCAGCCCACGAGGCGCGGATGGCTACACCTTC.

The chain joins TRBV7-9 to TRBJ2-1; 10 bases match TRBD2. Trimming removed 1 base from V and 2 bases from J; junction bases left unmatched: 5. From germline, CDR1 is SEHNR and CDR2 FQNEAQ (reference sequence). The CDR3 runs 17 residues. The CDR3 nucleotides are TGTGCCAGCAGCTTAGAGCTGCTAGCGGGGGCCTACAATGAGCAGTTCTTC. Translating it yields CASSLELLAGAYNEQFF.

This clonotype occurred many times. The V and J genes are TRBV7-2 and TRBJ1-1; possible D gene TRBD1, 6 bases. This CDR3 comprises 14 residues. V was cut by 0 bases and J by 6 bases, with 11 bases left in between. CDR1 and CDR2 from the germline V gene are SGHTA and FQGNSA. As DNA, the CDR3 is TGTGCCAGCAGCTTAGCGCTCCAGGGGTCTGAAGCTTTCTTT. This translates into CASSLALQGSEAFF.

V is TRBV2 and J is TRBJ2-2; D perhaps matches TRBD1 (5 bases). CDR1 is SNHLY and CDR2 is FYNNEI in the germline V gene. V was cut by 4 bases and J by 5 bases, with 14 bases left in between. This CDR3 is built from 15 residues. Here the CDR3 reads CASSALIGATGELFF. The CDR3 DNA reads TGTGCCAGCAGTGCCCTGATTGGGGCGACCGGGGAGCTGTTTTTT. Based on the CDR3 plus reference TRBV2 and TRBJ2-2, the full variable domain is EPEVTQTPSHQVTQMGQEVILRCVPISNHLYFYWYRQILGQKVEFLVSFYNNEISEKSEIFDDQFSVERPDGSNFTLKIRSTKLEDSAMYFCASSALIGATGELFFGEGSRLTVL.

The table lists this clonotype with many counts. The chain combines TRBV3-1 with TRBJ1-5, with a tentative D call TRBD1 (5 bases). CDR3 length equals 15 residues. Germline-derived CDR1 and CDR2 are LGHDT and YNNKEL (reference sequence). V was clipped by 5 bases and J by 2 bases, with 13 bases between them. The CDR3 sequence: CASSSRGEGNQPQHF. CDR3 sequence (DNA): TGTGCCAGCAGCTCCAGAGGGGAGGGCAATCAGCCCCAGCATTTT.

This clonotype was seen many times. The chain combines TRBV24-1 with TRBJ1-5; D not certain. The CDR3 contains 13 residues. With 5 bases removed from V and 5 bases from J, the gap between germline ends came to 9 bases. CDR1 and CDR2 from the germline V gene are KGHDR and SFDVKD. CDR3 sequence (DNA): TGTGCCACCAGTGGAAGCGGCGATCAGCCCCAGCATTTT. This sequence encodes CATSGSGDQPQHF.

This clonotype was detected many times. DNA of the CDR3: TGTGCCAGCAGCTCGGGACAGTTCCACTACAATGAGCAGTTCTTC. Translation gives CASSSGQFHYNEQFF. The rearrangement joins TRBV5-6 to TRBJ2-1; 7 nucleotides agree with TRBD1. The germline V gene encodes CDR1 SGHDT and CDR2 YYEEEE. V trimming: 3 bases; J trimming: 3 bases; junction bases outside the gene matches: 6. This CDR3 is 15 amino acids long.

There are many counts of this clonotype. CDR3 in DNA: TGCGCCAGCAGCCCGCCGTCCGGGAACTATGGCTACACCTTC. Translating it yields CASSPPSGNYGYTF. The rearrangement uses TRBV4-1 and TRBJ1-2; D remains ambiguous. CDR3 length: 14 residues. Germline V CDR1 and CDR2: MGHRA, YSYEKL. V was clipped by 4 bases and J by 2 bases, with 11 bases between them.

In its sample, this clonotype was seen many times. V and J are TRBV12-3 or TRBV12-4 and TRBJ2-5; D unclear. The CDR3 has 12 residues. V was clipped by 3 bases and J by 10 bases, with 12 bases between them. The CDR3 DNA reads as TGTGCCAGCAGTTTCTCTAAGAACGACCAGTACTTC. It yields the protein CASSFSKNDQYF.

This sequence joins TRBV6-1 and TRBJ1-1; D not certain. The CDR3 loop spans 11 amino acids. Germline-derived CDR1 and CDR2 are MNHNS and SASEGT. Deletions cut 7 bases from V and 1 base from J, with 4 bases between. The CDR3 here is CASIPNTEAFF. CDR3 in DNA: TGTGCCAGCATTCCGAACACTGAAGCTTTCTTT.

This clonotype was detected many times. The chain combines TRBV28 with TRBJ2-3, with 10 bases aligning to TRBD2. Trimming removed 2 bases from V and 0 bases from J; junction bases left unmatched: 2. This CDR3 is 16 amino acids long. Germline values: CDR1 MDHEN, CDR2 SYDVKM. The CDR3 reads CASSLERGGSTDTQYF. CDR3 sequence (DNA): TGTGCCAGCAGTTTAGAGCGGGGGGGAAGCACAGATACGCAGTATTTT. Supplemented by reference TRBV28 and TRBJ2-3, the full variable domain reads DVKVTQSSRYLVKRTGEKVFLECVQDMDHENMFWYRQDPGLGLRLIYFSYDVKMKEKGDIPEGYSVSREKKERFSLILESASTNQTSMYLCASSLERGGSTDTQYFGPGTRLTVL.

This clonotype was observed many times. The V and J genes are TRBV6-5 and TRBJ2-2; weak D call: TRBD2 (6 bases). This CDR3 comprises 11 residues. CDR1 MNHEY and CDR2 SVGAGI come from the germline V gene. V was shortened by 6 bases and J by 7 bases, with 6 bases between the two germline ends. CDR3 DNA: TGTGCCAGCAGGGGAGGCGGGGAGCTGTTTTTT. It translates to CASRGGGELFF.

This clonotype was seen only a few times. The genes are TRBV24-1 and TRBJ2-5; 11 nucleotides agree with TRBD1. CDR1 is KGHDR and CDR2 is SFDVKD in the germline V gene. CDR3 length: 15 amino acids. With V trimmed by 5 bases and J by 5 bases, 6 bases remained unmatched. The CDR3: CATSVSGTGGETQYF. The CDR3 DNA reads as TGTGCCACCAGTGTCTCCGGGACAGGGGGGGAGACCCAGTACTTC.

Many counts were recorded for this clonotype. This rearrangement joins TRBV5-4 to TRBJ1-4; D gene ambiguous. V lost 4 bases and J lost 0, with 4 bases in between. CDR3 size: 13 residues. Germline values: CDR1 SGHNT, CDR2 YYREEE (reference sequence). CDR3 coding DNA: TGTGCCAGCAGCCCAGCAACTAATGAAAAACTGTTTTTT. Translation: CASSPATNEKLFF.

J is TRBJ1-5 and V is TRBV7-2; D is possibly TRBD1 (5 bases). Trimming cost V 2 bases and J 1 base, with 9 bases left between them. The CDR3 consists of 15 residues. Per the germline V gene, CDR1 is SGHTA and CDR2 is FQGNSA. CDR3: CASSLLTESNQPQHF. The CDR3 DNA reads TGTGCCAGCAGCTTACTGACAGAGAGCAATCAGCCCCAGCATTTT.

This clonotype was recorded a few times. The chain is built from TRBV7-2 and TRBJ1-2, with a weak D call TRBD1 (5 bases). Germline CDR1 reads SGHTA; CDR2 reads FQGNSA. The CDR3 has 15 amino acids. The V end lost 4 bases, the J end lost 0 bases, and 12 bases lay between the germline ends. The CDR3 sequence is CASSSLEGANYGYTF. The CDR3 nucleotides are TGTGCCAGCAGCTCGTTGGAAGGGGCTAACTATGGCTACACCTTC.

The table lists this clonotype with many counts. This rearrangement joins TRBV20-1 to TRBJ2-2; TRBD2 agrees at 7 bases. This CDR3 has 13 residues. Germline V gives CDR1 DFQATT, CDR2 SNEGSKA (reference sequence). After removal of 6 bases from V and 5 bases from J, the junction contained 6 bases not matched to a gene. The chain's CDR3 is CSAGLDRTGELFF. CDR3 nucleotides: TGCAGTGCAGGACTAGATCGTACCGGGGAGCTGTTTTTT.

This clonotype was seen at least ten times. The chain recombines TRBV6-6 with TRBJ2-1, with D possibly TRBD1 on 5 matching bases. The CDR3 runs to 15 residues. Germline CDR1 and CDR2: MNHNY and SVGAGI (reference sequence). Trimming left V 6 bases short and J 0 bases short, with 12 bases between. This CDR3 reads CASRTSGFSYNEQFF. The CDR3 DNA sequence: TGTGCCAGCAGAACCTCAGGGTTCTCCTACAATGAGCAGTTCTTC.